The 19 T cell receptor beta chains below come from one sample, sequenced in a study of beta chain features in type 1 diabetes. The whole isolated RNA underwent reverse transcription, so sequencing captured expressed TCRB transcripts. Sequencing was performed with immunoSEQ multiplex PCR; in TCRdb, only in-frame clones are kept and a portion is missing. The repertoire holds roughly 450,000 clones, with over 10% as singletons. The sequenced sample was naive CD4+ T cells from blood. These receptors were collected from a woman younger than 30 in good health.

The rearrangement joins TRBV7-6 to TRBJ2-1, with D uncertain. V was cut by 4 bases and J by 0 bases, with 10 bases left in between. Germline-derived CDR1 and CDR2 are SGHVS and FNYEAQ. The CDR3 loop spans 15 amino acids. The CDR3 loop is CASSSPTSSYNEQFF. In DNA form, the CDR3 reads TGTGCCAGCAGCTCCCCGACAAGCTCCTACAATGAGCAGTTCTTC.

The rearrangement uses TRBV19 and TRBJ1-3, with D unresolved. The CDR3 is 12 amino acids. Trimming pared 5 bases from V and 8 bases from J, leaving 10 bases between. The germline V gene encodes CDR1 LNHDA and CDR2 SQIVND (reference sequence). The CDR3 region is CASSPAFHTIYF. In nucleotides, the CDR3 is TGTGCCAGTAGTCCGGCTTTTCACACCATATATTTT.

This clone was counted a few times. This sequence joins TRBV9 and TRBJ2-5; D is perhaps TRBD1 (6 bases). V gave up 0 bases and J gave up 5 bases, with 14 bases separating them. CDR1 and CDR2 from the germline V gene are SGDLS and YYNGEE. CDR3 length equals 15 residues. The CDR3 reads CASSVAGTRQETQYF. The CDR3 DNA is TGTGCCAGCAGCGTAGCGGGGACAAGACAGGAGACCCAGTACTTC.

There are a few counts of this clone. The chain combines TRBV10-3 with TRBJ1-2; TRBD1 might be the D (6 bases). Germline CDR1 reads ENHRY; CDR2 reads SYGVKD. The V end lost 10 bases, the J end lost 7 bases, and 16 bases lay between the germline ends. This CDR3 has 12 amino acids. Here the CDR3 reads CATRQVLRGYTF. The CDR3 DNA reads as TGTGCCACCCGACAGGTACTTCGTGGCTACACCTTC.

The rearrangement joins TRBV7-8 to TRBJ2-1; 7 nucleotides agree with TRBD1. Germline V gene sequence: CDR1 SGHVS, CDR2 FQNEAQ. CDR3 length equals 16 residues. V was pared by 6 bases and J by 7 bases, with 15 bases of the junction left unmatched. As DNA, the CDR3 is TGTGCCAGCAGATCCACCCGGACAGGATCCTCTAATGAGCAGTTCTTC. This encodes CASRSTRTGSSNEQFF.

This sequence joins TRBV4-2 and TRBJ1-1, with D perhaps TRBD1 (6 bases). The V gene lost 1 base and the J gene lost 8 bases, with 20 bases spanning the gap. The CDR3 loop spans 16 amino acids. CDR1 is LGHNA, CDR2 YNFKEQ, per germline. CDR3 sequence: CASSQVGRGTHKEAFF. The DNA of the CDR3 is TGTGCCAGCAGCCAAGTTGGGAGGGGGACGCATAAAGAAGCTTTCTTT.

The rearrangement links TRBV2 to TRBJ2-5, with D possibly being TRBD1 (5 bases). V was trimmed by 2 bases and J by 4 bases, leaving 8 bases between them. The CDR3 extends over 13 amino acids. The germline V gene encodes CDR1 SNHLY and CDR2 FYNNEI. The CDR3 sequence is CASSEQGPETQYF. CDR3 nucleotide sequence: TGTGCCAGCAGTGAACAGGGCCCAGAGACCCAGTACTTC.

The chain combines TRBV4-3 with TRBJ1-1; D is ambiguous. The CDR3 loop spans 13 amino acids. Trimming pared 4 bases from V and 1 base from J, leaving 7 bases between. CDR1 is LGHNA and CDR2 is YSLEER in the germline V gene. The CDR3 loop reads CASSLRKNTEAFF. Written as DNA, the CDR3 is TGCGCCAGCAGCCTACGGAAGAACACTGAAGCTTTCTTT.

This clone has a handful of counts. The chain joins TRBV18 to TRBJ2-3; D gene uncertain. Per the germline V gene, CDR1 is KGHSH and CDR2 is LQKENI. The CDR3 sequence is 14 residues long. V gave up 3 bases and J gave up 4 bases, with 11 bases separating them. CDR3 nucleotide sequence: TGTGCCAGCTCACCTGGCCCAAACGCAGATACGCAGTATTTT. Its translation is CASSPGPNADTQYF.

This sequence joins TRBV18 and TRBJ2-5, with TRBD2 as a possible D gene (5 bases). The CDR3 spans 13 residues. From germline, CDR1 is KGHSH and CDR2 LQKENI. V lost 5 bases, J lost 2 bases, and 9 bases lay in between. CDR3 region: CASSSDSQETQYF. In nucleotides, the CDR3 is TGTGCCAGCTCATCGGACTCACAAGAGACCCAGTACTTC.

The chain uses TRBV7-9 and TRBJ2-2; the match to TRBD2 covers 9 bases. Germline CDR1 is SEHNR and CDR2 is FQNEAQ (reference sequence). Losses at the gene ends were 6 bases for V and 2 bases for J; bases not matched to a gene: 7. The CDR3 contains 16 residues. Here the CDR3 reads CASRNSGGHNTGELFF. The CDR3 DNA sequence: TGTGCCAGCAGAAATAGCGGGGGACATAACACCGGGGAGCTGTTTTTT.

The J gene is TRBJ2-3, the V gene TRBV6-9; a possible D gene is TRBD1 (5 bases). V was shortened by 7 bases and J by 4 bases, with 9 bases between the two germline ends. The CDR3 extends over 12 amino acids. The germline gives CDR1 MNHGY, CDR2 SVAAGI. CDR3 loop: CASNRIPDTQYF. DNA for the CDR3: TGTGCCAGCAACAGGATTCCAGATACGCAGTATTTT.

This clone has just a few counts. J is TRBJ2-1 and V is TRBV9, with unresolved D. The germline V and J ends were trimmed by 3 bases and 2 bases, with 6 bases remaining between them. Looked up from germline, CDR1 is SGDLS and CDR2 is YYNGEE. CDR3 size: 13 residues. CDR3 loop: CASSARTYNEQFF. Here the CDR3 DNA reads TGTGCCAGCAGCGCCCGTACCTACAATGAGCAGTTCTTC.

The chain is built from TRBV5-6 and TRBJ2-5; D is possibly TRBD1 or TRBD2 (5 bases each). Trimming shortened V by 4 bases and J by 0 bases, and 10 bases separated the two germline ends. This CDR3 spans 14 amino acids. Germline V gives CDR1 SGHDT, CDR2 YYEEEE. For the CDR3, the DNA is TGTGCCAGCAGCCTGGGACCCAACCAAGAGACCCAGTACTTC. As protein: CASSLGPNQETQYF.

The rearrangement links TRBV7-3 to TRBJ2-2, with D unresolved. This CDR3 is built from 13 residues. Germline V gives CDR1 SGHTA, CDR2 FQGTGA. The ends were cut back, 2 bases at V and 4 bases at J, with 5 bases in the middle. The CDR3 loop is CASSLSFTGELFF. In nucleotides, the CDR3 is TGTGCCAGCAGCTTATCCTTCACCGGGGAGCTGTTTTTT.

This clone was counted only a few times. The chain carries TRBV27 and TRBJ1-1; a possible D gene is TRBD1 (5 bases). The CDR3 spans 11 residues. V lost 5 bases, J lost 10 bases, and 11 bases lay in between. Germline CDR1 MNHEY, CDR2 SMNVEV (reference sequence). The CDR3: CASSKGIAAFF. CDR3 sequence (DNA): TGTGCCAGCAGTAAGGGGATCGCAGCTTTCTTT.

This chain links TRBV29-1 with TRBJ2-1; 8 bases agree with TRBD1. V was clipped by 5 bases and J by 4 bases; unmatched bases: 4. The germline gives CDR1 SQVTM, CDR2 ANQGSEA. This CDR3 is built from 13 residues. CDR3 DNA sequence: TGCAGCGTTCATAGGACAGGGTACAATGAGCAGTTCTTC. This translates into CSVHRTGYNEQFF.

The chain employs TRBV7-3 and TRBJ1-1; tentative D call: TRBD1 (5 bases). V was shortened by 8 bases and J by 1 base, with 11 bases between the two germline ends. The CDR3 runs 13 residues. CDR1 and CDR2 from the germline V gene are SGHTA and FQGTGA. CDR3 amino acids: CASARGKNTEAFF. The DNA for the CDR3 is TGTGCCAGCGCAAGGGGAAAGAACACTGAAGCTTTCTTT.

This clone was detected a few times. The chain joins TRBV28 to TRBJ2-1; TRBD1 or TRBD2 may be the D gene (5 bases each). V was clipped by 6 bases and J by 8 bases, with 11 bases between them. Germline CDR1 reads MDHEN; CDR2 reads SYDVKM. The CDR3 runs to 12 residues. The CDR3 reads CASRGTLDEQFF. The CDR3 nucleotides are TGTGCCAGCAGGGGGACCTTGGATGAGCAGTTCTTC.